This T cell receptor beta chain originates from a study of long-term antiretroviral therapy in people with HIV. Overall study results and limits: Diversity measured after ART increased yet remained under transplant donor controls. Clones that had undergone expansion before ART prevailed in the repertoire throughout all time points.

Version v3.0 of the immunoSEQ assay ran at survey level. Target depth was 40,000-50,000 T-cell genomes per sample. The data were produced by immunoSEQ multiplex PCR, yet TCRdb's version contains in-frame clones alone and is incomplete. The sample lists some 22,000 clones; approximately 86% were seen once. Note on this clone: Its antigen is unidentified.

CDR3 length: 14 residues. The V segment lost 4 bases and the J segment 0 bases; nucleotides outside the gene matches: 4. Germline assignment: CDR1 GTSNPN and CDR2 SVGIG (reference sequence). Samples held about 0.9-11 million cryopreserved PBMC, and DNA extraction followed. This TCR came from a man aged 18 to 29 with HIV. The V call is TRBV30, the J call TRBJ2-3; 7 bases match TRBD2. The sequencing here drew on unsorted PBMCs, taken around 4 years after starting antiretroviral therapy. The CDR3 loop is CAWNLGGSTDTQYF. The DNA for the CDR3 is TGTGCCTGGAATCTGGGGGGGAGCACAGATACGCAGTATTTT.